Below, one T cell receptor (beta chain) is given with its context. Its target is unknown. The data stem from a study of shared clonotypes between healthy human individuals. The study's findings and limits: It was observed that approximately 5% of naive CD4 clonotypes were shared across several donors.

V shed 1 base and J 3 bases; nucleotides not matched to a gene: 5. The CDR3 sequence is 16 residues long. Germline values: CDR1 KGHSH, CDR2 LQKENI. All the donors were Caucasian adults who lived in Nashville, Tennessee. Both subsets, CD45RA+ naive and CD45RA-negative memory, were split from the CD4+ cells. The table came from immunoSEQ multiplex PCR; TCRdb's copy has only in-frame clones and leaves some out. The top ten clones hold approximately 0.39% of a sample with approximately 2,300,000 clones, about 90% of them seen once. The sequence came from a man younger than 35 in good health. Some clones in this sample may be carry-over from other donors' samples. Sample: naive CD4+ T cells from PBMCs. Described subset: CD45RA+ positively selected. The chain joins TRBV18 to TRBJ2-2; 7 nucleotides line up with TRBD1. The CDR3, as DNA: TGTGCCAGCTCACCACTACAGGGGTTAGACACCGGGGAGCTGTTTTTT. This gives the protein CASSPLQGLDTGELFF.